These 18 T cell receptor beta chains came from one sample sequenced in a study of T cells in Graves' hyperthyroidism and ophthalmopathy. The source material, RNA transcripts, was used to amplify TCR beta CDR3 regions. TCR CDR3 regions were first amplified by RT-PCR with HTBI primers. TCRdb reprocessed the multiplex PCR reads via MiXCR and lists one record per CDR3 protein. The sample records fewer than 350,000 distinct CDR3 sequences, about an eighth being singletons. Sequenced input: blood. These receptors were collected from a woman under 40 with Graves' hyperthyroidism that later progressed to Graves' ophthalmopathy.

This clonotype was counted a few times. The chain links TRBV28 to TRBJ1-2; 12 positions match TRBD1. J lost 7 bases, V lost 4 bases, and 7 bases had no gene match. Germline lookup yields CDR1 MDHEN and CDR2 SYDVKM. The CDR3 runs 15 residues. This CDR3 is CASSSPGQGAPGYTF. CDR3 in DNA: TGTGCCAGCAGTTCTCCGGGACAGGGGGCGCCTGGCTACACCTTC.

This clonotype was recorded many times. This chain links TRBV3-1 with TRBJ2-3, with unresolved D. Trimming took 4 bases from V and 6 from J, leaving 14 bases between them. The CDR3 extends over 14 amino acids. Germline CDR1 is LGHDT and CDR2 is YNNKEL (reference sequence). Written as DNA, the CDR3 is TGTGCCAGCAGCCTCCGCGTCAGTGGGGATACGCAGTATTTT. Translating gives CASSLRVSGDTQYF.

Only a few counts were recorded for this clonotype. The chain couples TRBV20-1 to TRBJ1-5, with 8 bases fitting TRBD1. Trimming took 4 bases from V and 1 from J; bases not matched to a gene: 6. Looked up from germline, CDR1 is DFQATT and CDR2 is SNEGSKA (reference sequence). This CDR3 spans 15 amino acids. In nucleotides, the CDR3 is TGCAGTGCTATAGACAGGGGTAACAGCAATCAGCCCCAGCATTTT. Residues: CSAIDRGNSNQPQHF.

This clonotype was found many times. The rearrangement links TRBV5-5 to TRBJ2-3; unclear D gene. The CDR3 runs 11 residues. Trimming shortened V by 2 bases and J by 10 bases, and 8 bases separated the two germline ends. Germline lookup yields CDR1 SGHKS and CDR2 YYEKEE (reference sequence). CDR3 sequence: CASSFQDAQYF. The CDR3 region has the DNA TGTGCCAGCAGCTTCCAGGATGCGCAGTATTTT.

This clonotype was detected a few times. V gene TRBV29-1 combines with J gene TRBJ1-2; possible D gene TRBD1, 5 bases. V was cut by 6 bases and J by 4 bases, with 15 bases left in between. This CDR3 is 13 amino acids long. Germline CDR1 and CDR2: SQVTM and ANQGSEA. CDR3 sequence (DNA): TGCAGCGTCACTACCGGGACCTTCTATGGCTACACCTTC. This encodes CSVTTGTFYGYTF. The full variable domain, with the rest looked up from reference TRBV29-1 and TRBJ1-2, is SAVISQKPSRDICQRGTSLTIQCQVDSQVTMMFWYRQQPGQSLTLIATANQGSEATYESGFVIDKFPISRPNLTFSTLTVSNMSPEDSSIYLCSVTTGTFYGYTFGSGTRLTVV.

The V call is TRBV10-3, the J call TRBJ2-6, with unresolved D. Germline V CDR1 and CDR2: ENHRY, SYGVKD. This CDR3 is built from 15 residues. Trimming took 4 bases from V and 0 from J, leaving 7 bases between them. DNA of the CDR3: TGTGCCATCAGTGTTGGCCGCTCTGGGGCCAACGTCCTGACTTTC. Protein sequence: CAISVGRSGANVLTF.

This chain uses TRBV19 with TRBJ2-1; TRBD2 agrees at 7 bases. This CDR3 contains 15 residues. The germline V gene encodes CDR1 LNHDA and CDR2 SQIVND (reference sequence). J gave up 7 bases and V 4 bases, and 10 bases lay outside the gene matches. The CDR3 protein is CASSNWRELRNEQFF. The CDR3 coding sequence is TGTGCCAGTAGTAACTGGCGGGAGTTGCGGAATGAGCAGTTCTTC.

This clonotype was seen many times. The genes are TRBV4-2 and TRBJ2-1; 11 positions match TRBD2. V lost 5 bases and J lost 8; bases outside the gene matches: 8. In germline, CDR1 is LGHNA, CDR2 YNFKEQ. There are 15 residues in the CDR3. The CDR3 spells CASSSTSGSTYEQFF. The CDR3 nucleotides are TGTGCCAGCAGCTCTACTAGCGGGAGTACCTATGAGCAGTTCTTC.

This clonotype was seen many times. This chain joins TRBV10-3 and TRBJ1-5; TRBD1 matches 10 bases. J was trimmed by 7 bases and V by 0 bases; bases with no gene match: 3. CDR1 and CDR2 (germline): ENHRY, SYGVKD. This CDR3 has 15 amino acids. The CDR3 DNA reads as TGTGCCATCAGTGAGTCGGACAGGGGGAGCCAGCCCCAGCATTTT. It is translated as CAISESDRGSQPQHF.

This clonotype occurred many times. The chain combines TRBV20-1 with TRBJ1-3; no firm D call. Germline CDR1 and CDR2: DFQATT and SNEGSKA (reference sequence). This CDR3 contains 9 residues. V was pared by 6 bases and J by 8 bases, with 5 bases between. The CDR3 nucleotides read TGCAGTGCCCGTTACACCATATATTTT. Its translation: CSARYTIYF.

This clonotype was recorded a few times. This sequence joins TRBV6-1 and TRBJ2-1; the D is unclear. The CDR3 totals 13 residues. The germline V gene has CDR1 MNHNS and CDR2 SASEGT. Trimming shortened V by 6 bases and J by 9 bases, and 15 bases separated the two germline ends. The CDR3 here is CASRQFRTGEQFF. CDR3 bases: TGTGCCAGCAGACAATTCCGGACGGGTGAGCAGTTCTTC.

This clonotype showed up many times. The chain employs TRBV5-8 and TRBJ2-2; TRBD2 agrees at 9 bases. Germline V CDR1 and CDR2: SGHTS, YDEGEE. With 2 bases clipped from V and 7 bases from J, the junction kept 12 bases outside the gene matches. The CDR3 runs to 17 residues. The CDR3: CASSFRYSGSNDGELFF. CDR3 in DNA: TGTGCCAGCAGCTTCAGGTATAGCGGGAGCAATGACGGGGAGCTGTTTTTT.

This clonotype was recorded many times. The rearrangement links TRBV9 to TRBJ2-7; 16 bases align to TRBD2. After removal of 4 bases from V and 3 bases from J, the junction contained 4 bases not matched to a gene. The germline V gene encodes CDR1 SGDLS and CDR2 YYNGEE. The CDR3 consists of 16 residues. The CDR3 loop reads CASSLGLAGGFYEQYF. CDR3 nucleotides: TGTGCCAGCAGCTTGGGACTAGCGGGAGGGTTCTACGAGCAGTACTTC. The full variable domain, its missing parts supplied by reference TRBV9 and TRBJ2-7, is DSGVTQTPKHLITATGQRVTLRCSPRSGDLSVYWYQQSLDQGLQFLIQYYNGEERAKGNILERFSAQQFPDLHSELNLSSLELGDSALYFCASSLGLAGGFYEQYFGPGTRLTVT.

This clonotype showed up just a few times. This chain uses TRBV5-4 with TRBJ2-5; 10 bases match TRBD1. Germline V gene data show CDR1 as SGHNT and CDR2 as YYREEE (reference sequence). The junction had 11 bases not matched to a gene; V was cut back by 4 bases and J by 5 bases. The CDR3 covers 16 residues. The CDR3 bases are TGTGCCAGCAGCCGAGGGTGGACAGGGGGGAAGGAGACCCAGTACTTC. Its protein is CASSRGWTGGKETQYF.

This clonotype was detected ten times or more. The genes are TRBV7-2 and TRBJ2-3; D is unclear. The germline V gene encodes CDR1 SGHTA and CDR2 FQGNSA. The CDR3 runs 14 residues. V shed 1 base and J shed 2 bases, with 7 bases lying between them. The CDR3 coding sequence is TGTGCCAGCAGCTTAGGCGTAGCCACAGATACGCAGTATTTT. Its translation is CASSLGVATDTQYF.

V usage is TRBV7-9 and J usage is TRBJ1-6; the D is unclear. With 5 bases removed from V and 2 bases from J, the gap between germline ends came to 7 bases. The CDR3 is 14 residues long. Per germline, CDR1 SEHNR and CDR2 FQNEAQ (reference sequence). The CDR3 here is CASSPSAYNSPLHF. CDR3 bases: TGTGCCAGCAGCCCATCAGCCTATAATTCACCCCTCCACTTT.

This clonotype has ten or more counts. V is TRBV28 and J is TRBJ2-7; possible D gene TRBD1, 6 bases. The CDR3 loop spans 14 amino acids. CDR1 MDHEN and CDR2 SYDVKM come from the germline V gene. The V end was cut by 3 bases, the J end by 3 bases, with 12 bases between. The CDR3 loop reads CASSLPGQNYEQYF. DNA for the CDR3: TGTGCCAGCAGTTTGCCTGGACAGAACTACGAGCAGTACTTC.

This clonotype was picked up many times. The chain is built from TRBV20-1 and TRBJ2-1; no clear D gene. The CDR3 consists of 12 residues. Trimming cost V 3 bases and J 6 bases, with 9 bases left between them. Germline-derived CDR1 and CDR2 are DFQATT and SNEGSKA (reference sequence). CDR3 sequence reads: CSASRRINEQFF. The CDR3 DNA reads TGCAGTGCTAGTCGGCGGATCAATGAGCAGTTCTTC.